This T cell receptor (beta chain) emerged from a study of blood T cell repertoires in COVID-19. Trimming took off 5 bases at V and 3 bases at J, with 9 bases between the two ends. There are 12 residues in the CDR3. In germline, CDR1 is SGHRS, CDR2 YFSETQ. Authors' analysis steps: Estimation of nucleated cell counts was performed using reference gene primer amplification. The repertoire was sequenced with immunoSEQ multiplex PCR; TCRdb's copy has only in-frame clones and lacks some. V, J and clone size derive from that table, while D and trimming were established from the DNA sequence. The data show tens of thousands of clones, around 87% seen once.

The genes are TRBV5-1 and TRBJ2-7, with D tentatively TRBD1 (5 bases). The TCR originated in a human donor in a cohort sampled during active COVID-19. Specimen: peripheral blood. CDR3 bases: TGCGCCAGCAGTTACGACAGCTACGAGCAGTACTTC. Its protein is CASSYDSYEQYF.